Listed below are T cell receptor beta chains from one sample, sequenced in a study of cytomegalovirus exposure and HLA in healthy donors. Clones were sequenced by immunoSEQ multiplex PCR, and TCRdb holds only the in-frame ones, with some missing. The sample shows around 150,000 clones, about 76% of them seen only once. Source material: PBMCs. These receptors came from a woman in her thirties or forties in good health and CMV-seropositive. The CDR3 runs from the conserved cysteine through the conserved F or W. Fields, in order: V gene, J gene, clone size, D gene, CDR3 protein, CDR3 DNA. A D gene is named only where the DNA matches it firmly. Clone size appears in some rows only: once, few, many, or a class for an expanded clone.

V: TRBV30; J: TRBJ1-1; size: -; D: TRBD1; CDR3: CAWSPTGAGGAFF; DNA: TGTGCCTGGAGTCCTACAGGGGCCGGAGGGGCTTTCTTT
V: TRBV14; J: TRBJ1-1; size: -; D: TRBD1; CDR3: CASSQRTGVMNTEAFF; DNA: TGTGCCAGCAGCCAAAGGACAGGGGTCATGAACACTGAAGCTTTCTTT
V: TRBV7-9; J: TRBJ1-2; size: once; D: -; CDR3: CASSVFQANYGYTF; DNA: TGTGCCAGCAGCGTTTTTCAGGCTAACTATGGCTACACCTTC
V: TRBV5-4; J: TRBJ1-2; size: -; D: -; CDR3: CASSSLGARGYTF; DNA: TGTGCCAGCAGCTCCCTGGGGGCGCGTGGCTACACCTTC
V: TRBV18; J: TRBJ1-1; size: -; D: -; CDR3: CATEGGSRGMNTEAFF; DNA: TGTGCCACCGAGGGCGGCTCCCGGGGTATGAACACTGAAGCTTTCTTT
V: TRBV14; J: TRBJ1-1; size: -; D: -; CDR3: CASSQDFGGETEAFF; DNA: TGTGCCAGCAGCCAAGATTTCGGGGGAGAGACTGAAGCTTTCTTT
V: TRBV7-2; J: TRBJ1-2; size: few; D: -; CDR3: CASSSGYLYGYTF; DNA: TGTGCCAGCAGCTCCGGGTATCTTTATGGCTACACCTTC
V: TRBV23-1; J: TRBJ1-2; size: once; D: -; CDR3: CASSQTKGGGLNYGYTF; DNA: TGCGCCAGCAGTCAAACCAAGGGCGGGGGACTAAACTATGGCTACACCTTC
V: TRBV7-9; J: TRBJ2-5; size: -; D: TRBD2; CDR3: CASSLGGLAEETQYF; DNA: TGTGCCAGCAGCTTAGGGGGACTAGCAGAGGAGACCCAGTACTTC
V: TRBV7-2; J: TRBJ2-7; size: few; D: -; CDR3: CASSLEGGAPYEQYF; DNA: TGTGCCAGCAGCTTAGAGGGCGGGGCCCCCTACGAGCAGTACTTC
V: TRBV7-2; J: TRBJ1-3; size: -; D: TRBD1; CDR3: CASSLETGGSGNTIYF; DNA: TGTGCCAGCAGCCTGGAGACAGGGGGCTCTGGAAACACCATATATTTT
V: TRBV5-1; J: TRBJ2-4; size: -; D: -; CDR3: CASSLGVRGQNIQYF; DNA: TGCGCCAGCAGCTTGGGGGTCAGGGGCCAAAACATTCAGTACTTC
V: TRBV19; J: TRBJ1-1; size: once; D: TRBD1; CDR3: CASSGPGGTEAFF; DNA: TGTGCCAGTAGTGGGCCAGGGGGCACTGAAGCTTTCTTT
V: TRBV5-6; J: TRBJ2-5; size: -; D: TRBD2; CDR3: CASSPAPRGTIQETQYF; DNA: TGTGCCAGCAGCCCAGCGCCGCGGGGGACTATACAAGAGACCCAGTACTTC
V: TRBV5-1; J: TRBJ2-1; size: -; D: TRBD2; CDR3: CASSLGAGVYNEQFF; DNA: TGCGCCAGCAGCTTGGGAGCGGGGGTTTACAATGAGCAGTTCTTC
V: TRBV2; J: TRBJ2-7; size: -; D: -; CDR3: CASSERTNTYEQYF; DNA: TGTGCCAGCAGCGAGAGAACTAATACCTACGAGCAGTACTTC
V: TRBV28; J: TRBJ1-2; size: -; D: -; CDR3: CASSPGWSNYGYTF; DNA: TGTGCCAGCAGCCCAGGCTGGTCTAACTATGGCTACACCTTC